This T cell receptor (beta chain) was observed in a study of OX40 agonist ivuxolimab in advanced cancers. Study in general: An agonistic anti-OX40 (CD134) antibody, ivuxolimab, was used to treat the patients. Partial responses, seen in three patients, involved one hepatocellular carcinoma and two cutaneous melanomas.

Measured with immunoSEQ multiplex PCR; TCRdb has only the in-frame clones, and not every one. This table holds roughly 100,000 clones, approximately 80% found once. CDR1 and CDR2 (germline): MNHEY, SVGAGI. V lost 4 bases and J 4 bases, leaving 7 bases between the germline ends. CDR3 length: 13 amino acids. This clone came up a few times. This chain uses TRBV6-5 with TRBJ2-2; D unresolved. Here the sequenced sample was CD4+ or CD8+ T cells sorted from blood, taken in a trial of the OX40 agonist ivuxolimab. The sequence was collected from an adult with an advanced solid tumor such as melanoma, head and neck, liver or kidney cancer. CDR3 coding DNA: TGTGCCAGCAGTTTCCGTCCCACCGGGGAGCTGTTTTTT. Amino acid sequence: CASSFRPTGELFF.